This T cell receptor beta chain came from a study of technical replicates of blood from several donors. In germline, CDR1 is SQVTM, CDR2 ANQGSEA. V lost 8 bases to trimming and J lost 2 bases; unmatched junction nucleotides: 8. CDR3 length: 15 residues. Sequenced by immunoSEQ multiplex PCR; TCRdb stores in-frame clones only, minus some. The sample shows 45,000 to 50,000 clones, 92% of them seen only once. The rearrangement joins TRBV29-1 to TRBJ2-3; TRBD2 matches at 12 bases. The sequenced sample consisted of PBMCs. This receptor was identified in a human donor in good health. Some clones in this sample may be carry-over from other donors' samples. This CDR3 is CSIVLAGGSTDTQYF. CDR3 DNA: TGCAGCATCGTACTAGCGGGAGGATCCACAGATACGCAGTATTTT.